This T cell receptor beta chain was recorded in a study of cytomegalovirus exposure and HLA in healthy donors. Overall study: Membership in the Caucasian-associated ancestry cluster was found for 81% of 300 to 400 genotyped donors. Overall study results and limits: Testing in vitro showed three CMV-associated chains specific for CMV antigens. Later analysis reportedly placed an Asian-associated ancestry cluster below the roughly 670-donor mean in N-insertions. Most TCR beta V segments were productive about 90% or about 30% of the time in an earlier analysis.

About this clone: Its target is unknown.

This PCR relied on a set of 60 Vbeta primers and 13 Jbeta primers. This table comes from immunoSEQ multiplex PCR, and its TCRdb copy is limited to in-frame clones, with some not included. The data show some 140,000 clones, with 65% to 80% seen just once and under 1.5% held by the top ten. The CDR3 contains 15 residues. Germline V gives CDR1 SEHNR, CDR2 FQNEAQ (reference sequence). Germline trimming cut 3 bases from V and 6 bases from J; bases unmatched to any gene: 5. The sequenced sample consisted of PBMCs. This chain uses TRBV7-9 with TRBJ2-2, with TRBD2 matching 9 bases. This TCR came from a male donor in good health and CMV-seropositive. The CDR3 sequence is CASSFSAGGAGELFF. The CDR3, as DNA: TGTGCCAGCAGCTTCTCGGCGGGGGGGGCCGGGGAGCTGTTTTTT.